The rows below give T cell receptor beta chains drawn from one sample of a study of shared clonotypes between healthy human individuals. Sequencing used immunoSEQ multiplex PCR; TCRdb keeps in-frame clones, though not all of them. The table lists over a million clones, over 95% of them singletons. Sequenced sample: naive CD4+ T cells sorted from blood. These receptors all stem from a man between 25 and 39 years old in good health. CDR3s leave out the opening cysteine and the closing phenylalanine or tryptophan. Fields, in order: CDR3 protein, V gene, J gene.

cdr3_aa: ASSVEGDGYNEQF
v_call: TRBV9
j_call: TRBJ2-1

cdr3_aa: ASSLSTDTQY
v_call: TRBV7-9
j_call: TRBJ2-3

cdr3_aa: ASSLPGASEQF
v_call: TRBV7-6
j_call: TRBJ2-1

cdr3_aa: ASNRIGEKLF
v_call: TRBV19
j_call: TRBJ1-4

cdr3_aa: ASSTDRASYNEQF
v_call: TRBV19
j_call: TRBJ2-1

cdr3_aa: ASSVSGNYNEQF
v_call: TRBV9
j_call: TRBJ2-1

cdr3_aa: ASSATDTQY
v_call: TRBV5-6
j_call: TRBJ2-3

cdr3_aa: ASSTRTGLGETQY
v_call: TRBV19
j_call: TRBJ2-5

cdr3_aa: ASSQEGGPYEQY
v_call: TRBV6-1
j_call: TRBJ2-7

cdr3_aa: ASSPGSNQPQH
v_call: TRBV18
j_call: TRBJ1-5

cdr3_aa: ASSSRRFFSEQY
v_call: TRBV11-3
j_call: TRBJ2-7

cdr3_aa: ASSLAVLAQF
v_call: TRBV28
j_call: TRBJ2-1

cdr3_aa: ASRSPEYEQY
v_call: TRBV6-1
j_call: TRBJ2-7

cdr3_aa: ASSANPGGDEKLF
v_call: TRBV6-4
j_call: TRBJ1-4

cdr3_aa: ASSLRASNQPQH
v_call: TRBV28
j_call: TRBJ1-5

cdr3_aa: ATRQQETQY
v_call: TRBV7-2
j_call: TRBJ2-5

cdr3_aa: ASSVLSGSHNEQF
v_call: TRBV9
j_call: TRBJ2-1

cdr3_aa: ASTRGTGANVLT
v_call: TRBV28
j_call: TRBJ2-6

cdr3_aa: ASSLSHATEKLF
v_call: TRBV11-2
j_call: TRBJ1-4

cdr3_aa: ASSRSGTGLYGYT
v_call: TRBV19
j_call: TRBJ1-2

cdr3_aa: ASSHDSSYEQY
v_call: TRBV2
j_call: TRBJ2-7

cdr3_aa: ATAGEPGELF
v_call: TRBV10-3
j_call: TRBJ2-2

cdr3_aa: ASSLGRGTEAF
v_call: TRBV11-3
j_call: TRBJ1-1

cdr3_aa: SVQGGNTDTQY
v_call: TRBV29-1
j_call: TRBJ2-3

cdr3_aa: ASSLGTGGIYSNQPQH
v_call: TRBV5-1
j_call: TRBJ1-5

cdr3_aa: ASSLGLWTSGQEQY
v_call: TRBV7-2
j_call: TRBJ2-5

cdr3_aa: ASSLDRISPNEQF
v_call: TRBV6-4
j_call: TRBJ2-1

cdr3_aa: ASSWGRSSGANVLT
v_call: TRBV19
j_call: TRBJ2-6

cdr3_aa: ASRELAGGPYEQY
v_call: TRBV5-1
j_call: TRBJ2-7

cdr3_aa: ASSTVGIEQF
v_call: TRBV19
j_call: TRBJ2-1

cdr3_aa: ASSNGQNTGELF
v_call: TRBV6-5
j_call: TRBJ2-2